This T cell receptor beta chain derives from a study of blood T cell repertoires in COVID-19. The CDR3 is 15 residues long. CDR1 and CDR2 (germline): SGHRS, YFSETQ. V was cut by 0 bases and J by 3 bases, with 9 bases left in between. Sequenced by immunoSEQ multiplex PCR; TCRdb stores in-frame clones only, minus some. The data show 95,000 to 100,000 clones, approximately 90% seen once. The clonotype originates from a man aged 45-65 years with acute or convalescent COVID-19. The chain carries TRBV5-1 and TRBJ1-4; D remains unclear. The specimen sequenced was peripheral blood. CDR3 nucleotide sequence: TGCGCCAGCAGCTTGGTCGCAGGATCTAATGAAAAACTGTTTTTT. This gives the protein CASSLVAGSNEKLFF. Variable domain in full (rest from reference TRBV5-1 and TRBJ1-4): KAGVTQTPRYLIKTRGQQVTLSCSPISGHRSVSWYQQTPGQGLQFLFEYFSETQRNKGNFPGRFSGRQFSNSRSEMNVSTLELGDSALYLCASSLVAGSNEKLFFGSGTQLSVL.